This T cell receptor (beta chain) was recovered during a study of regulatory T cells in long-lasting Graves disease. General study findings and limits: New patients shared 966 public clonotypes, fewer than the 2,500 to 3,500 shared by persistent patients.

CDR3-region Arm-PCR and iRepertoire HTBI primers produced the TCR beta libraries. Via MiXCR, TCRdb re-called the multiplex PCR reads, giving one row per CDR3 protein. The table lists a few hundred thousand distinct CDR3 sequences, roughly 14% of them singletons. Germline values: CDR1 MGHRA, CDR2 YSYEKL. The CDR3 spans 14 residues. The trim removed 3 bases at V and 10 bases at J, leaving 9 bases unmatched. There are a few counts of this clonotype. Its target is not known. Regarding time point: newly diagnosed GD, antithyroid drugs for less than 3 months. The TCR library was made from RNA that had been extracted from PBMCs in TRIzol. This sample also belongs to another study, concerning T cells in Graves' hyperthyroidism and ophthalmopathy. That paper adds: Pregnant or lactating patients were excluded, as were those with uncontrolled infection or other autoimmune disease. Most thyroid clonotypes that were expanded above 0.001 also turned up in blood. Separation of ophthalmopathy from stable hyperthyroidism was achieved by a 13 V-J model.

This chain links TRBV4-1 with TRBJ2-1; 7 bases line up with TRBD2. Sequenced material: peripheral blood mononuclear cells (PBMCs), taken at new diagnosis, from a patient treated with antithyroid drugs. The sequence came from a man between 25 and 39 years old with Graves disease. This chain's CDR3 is CASSQAGGLGEQFF. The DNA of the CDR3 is TGCGCCAGCAGCCAGGCCGGGGGGTTAGGGGAGCAGTTCTTC.